The clone carrying this T cell receptor (beta chain) turned up a few times. What it binds is not known. This specimen belongs to a study of blood T cells in healthy people across ages. Findings of the study overall: PBMC samples, being unsorted, prevented any conclusive comparison of naive and antigen-experienced cells.

Germline CDR1 reads SGHTA; CDR2 reads FQGNSA. The CDR3 loop spans 14 amino acids. V lost 6 bases to trimming and J lost 3 bases; unmatched junction nucleotides: 6. Primers used in a second PCR of roughly 6 to 12 cycles were a sample-barcoded 5' primer and a J-beta primer mix. One entry per CDR3 protein results from TCRdb running MiXCR on the 5' RACE reads. The profile covers roughly 800,000 distinct CDR3 sequences, with about three fifths appearing a single time and roughly 22% taken by the ten largest. The receptor's source is a man aged 25-40 years in good health. J is TRBJ2-5 and V is TRBV7-2, with TRBD2 identical over 8 bases. Specimen: blood. The CDR3 coding sequence is TGTGCCAGCAGACCGGGACTAGACAAAGAGACCCAGTACTTC. Residues: CASRPGLDKETQYF.